This T cell receptor (beta chain) appears in the sequencing data of a study of T cell repertoires in cytomegalovirus infection. Study-level background: Based on public TCR beta signatures, there were indications of CMV infection and of a matching HLA type. Study-wide findings and caveats: The ex vivo response was dominated by HLA-C-restricted CMV-specific TCR beta clonotypes. Pooled public TCR beta family frequency picked out CMV carriers with the relevant HLA.

TCRdb used MiXCR to reprocess the reads, holding one entry per CDR3 protein. In the table there are more than 200,000 distinct CDR3 sequences, approximately 10% of which are singletons. This CDR3 has 15 amino acids. Germline V lookup: CDR1 SEHNR, CDR2 FQNEAQ (reference sequence). With 10 bases removed from V and 6 bases from J, the gap between germline ends came to 21 bases. This clonotype was observed at least ten times. Its specificity is unknown. This receptor was taken from a human donor in good health (CMV status not recorded). Some clones in this sample may be carry-over from other donors' samples. The specimen sequenced was PBMCs. This chain uses TRBV7-9 with TRBJ1-4; a weak D match, TRBD1 (5 bases). The CDR3 nucleotides read TGTGCCACCACCCGTTCTGGGGGAAGGGATGAAAAACTGTTTTTT. Its protein product is CATTRSGGRDEKLFF.